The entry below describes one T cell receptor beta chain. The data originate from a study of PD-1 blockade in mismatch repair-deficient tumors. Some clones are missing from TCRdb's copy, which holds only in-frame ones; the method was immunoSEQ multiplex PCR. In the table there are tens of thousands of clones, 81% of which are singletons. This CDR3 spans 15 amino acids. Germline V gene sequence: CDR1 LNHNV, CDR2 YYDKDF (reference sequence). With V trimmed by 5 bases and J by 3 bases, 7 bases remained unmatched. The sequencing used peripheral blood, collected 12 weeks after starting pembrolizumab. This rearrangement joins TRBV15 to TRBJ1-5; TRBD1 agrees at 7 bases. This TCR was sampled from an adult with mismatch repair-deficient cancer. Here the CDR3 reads CATSHHRGPNQPQHF. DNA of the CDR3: TGTGCCACCAGCCACCACAGGGGACCCAATCAGCCCCAGCATTTT.